This TCR beta chain was obtained from a study of blood T cell repertoires in COVID-19. The CDR3 has 15 residues. V shed 1 base and J shed 0 bases, with 4 bases lying between them. CDR1 MNHEY and CDR2 SVGAGI come from the germline V gene. Assay: immunoSEQ multiplex PCR; the TCRdb copy retains only in-frame clones and omits some. The sample has about 59,000 clones, roughly 80% seen once; the top ten hold about 10%. The sequence derives from a human donor in a cohort sampled during active COVID-19. V is TRBV6-5 and J is TRBJ1-6, with unresolved D. The sequencing input was peripheral blood. The CDR3 loop reads CASSYFSSYNSPLHF. The CDR3, as DNA: TGTGCCAGCAGTTACTTTAGCTCCTATAATTCACCCCTCCACTTT.